One sample yielded the 8 T cell receptor beta chains listed below, sequenced in a study of shared clonotypes between healthy human individuals. It was CD45RO-negative cells, positively selected for CCR7, that made up naive CD8 cells, with terminally differentiated effector memory CD45RA+ cells excluded. Assay used: immunoSEQ multiplex PCR; TCRdb lists only in-frame clones, some missing. Here the sample spans some 2.1 million clones, 80% to 95% being singletons. Sequencing was carried out using naive CD8+ T cells from PBMCs. The receptors derive from a man younger than 30 in good health. Some clones in this sample may be carry-over from other donors' samples.

This chain joins TRBV13 and TRBJ2-7; 8 bases are a match to TRBD1. The CDR3 length is 13 residues. J was trimmed by 6 bases and V by 3 bases; bases with no gene match: 4. The V gene's germline CDR1 is PRHDT and CDR2 FYEKMQ (reference sequence). This CDR3 reads CASSFGQGREQYF. In DNA, the CDR3 is TGTGCCAGCAGCTTCGGACAGGGCCGCGAGCAGTACTTC.

Note on this clone: Other DNA sequences in the sample encode the same CDR3. The chain is built from TRBV5-4 and TRBJ2-7; 11 nucleotides match TRBD2. The CDR3 spans 15 residues. The germline CDR1 and CDR2 sequences are SGHNT and YYREEE (reference sequence). The J segment lost 3 bases and the V segment lost 0 bases, leaving 2 bases of the junction unmatched. As DNA, the CDR3 is TGTGCCAGCAGCTTGGAGACTAGCGGGATCTACGAGCAGTACTTC. Protein sequence: CASSLETSGIYEQYF.

Of note for this clone: This sample includes further DNA sequences coding for the same CDR3. The chain combines TRBV10-3 with TRBJ1-1; TRBD1 is a possible D gene (5 bases). This CDR3 comprises 14 residues. Trimming removed 0 bases from V and 5 bases from J, with 10 bases in between. Germline-derived CDR1 and CDR2 are ENHRY and SYGVKD. The CDR3 loop is CAISESRGVTEAFF. Here the CDR3 DNA reads TGTGCCATCAGTGAGTCGAGAGGGGTGACTGAAGCTTTCTTT.

The chain employs TRBV4-1 and TRBJ1-2, with D possibly matching TRBD1 (5 bases). This CDR3 spans 13 amino acids. CDR1 MGHRA and CDR2 YSYEKL come from the germline V gene. Trimming shortened V by 3 bases and J by 6 bases, and 11 bases separated the two germline ends. CDR3 DNA sequence: TGCGCCAGCAGCCAGCAGGGTAAGGATGGCTACACCTTC. Residues: CASSQQGKDGYTF.

This clone was recorded only once. The J gene is TRBJ1-5, the V gene TRBV27, with D uncertain. Looked up from germline, CDR1 is MNHEY and CDR2 is SMNVEV (reference sequence). CDR3 size: 15 residues. V was cut by 8 bases and J by 0 bases, with 14 bases left in between. CDR3 sequence (DNA): TGTGCCAGCGGGGTAAGGCAGGATAGCAATCAGCCCCAGCATTTT. The encoded protein is CASGVRQDSNQPQHF.

The chain is built from TRBV7-9 and TRBJ1-2; possible D gene TRBD1, 6 bases. With 0 bases removed from V and 8 bases from J, the gap between germline ends came to 19 bases. Germline-derived CDR1 and CDR2 are SEHNR and FQNEAQ (reference sequence). CDR3 length: 16 residues. The CDR3 DNA reads TGTGCCAGCAGCTTAGCGCCCCGGGGGGCGCCGGGAGGCTACACCTTC. Translation gives CASSLAPRGAPGGYTF. Full variable domain (outside the CDR3, taken from reference TRBV7-9 and TRBJ1-2): DTGVSQNPRHKITKRGQNVTFRCDPISEHNRLYWYRQTLGQGPEFLTYFQNEAQLEKSRLLSDRFSAERPKGSFSTLEIQRTEQGDSAMYLCASSLAPRGAPGGYTFGSGTRLTVV.

V gene TRBV27 combines with J gene TRBJ2-1, with 11 positions matching TRBD1. V trimming: 10 bases; J trimming: 7 bases; junction bases outside the gene matches: 24. Germline CDR1 MNHEY, CDR2 SMNVEV (reference sequence). The CDR3 has 19 residues. The CDR3 loop is CANPAPRDRGVSDGNEQFF. The CDR3 nucleotides are TGTGCCAACCCCGCGCCCAGGGACAGGGGGGTGTCTGATGGGAATGAGCAGTTCTTC.

This clone was seen once. The rearrangement joins TRBV6-5 to TRBJ2-3, with 8 bases matching TRBD2. Germline V gene sequence: CDR1 MNHEY, CDR2 SVGAGI. V was clipped by 5 bases and J by 4 bases; unmatched bases: 8. The CDR3 is 15 residues long. For the CDR3, the DNA is TGTGCCAGCAGTCTGACTAGCGATGGCGCAGATACGCAGTATTTT. It translates to CASSLTSDGADTQYF.